These 6 T cell receptor beta chains share one sample of origin, sequenced in a study of cytomegalovirus exposure and HLA in healthy donors. 13 Jbeta primers and 60 Vbeta primers were used for the PCR. The method was immunoSEQ multiplex PCR; TCRdb's version includes in-frame clones alone and lacks a portion of them. The listing contains approximately 120,000 clones. What was sequenced was PBMCs. Receptors originate from a man aged 35 to 55 in good health and CMV-seronegative.

The chain links TRBV28 to TRBJ2-2, with 11 bases fitting TRBD2. Trimming at V came to 3 bases and at J to 5 bases, leaving 2 bases not matched to a gene. The CDR3 totals 15 residues. Germline assignment: CDR1 MDHEN and CDR2 SYDVKM. CDR3 in DNA: TGTGCCAGCAGTTTGCTAGCGGGAGGAACCGGGGAGCTGTTTTTT. It is translated as CASSLLAGGTGELFF.

The chain is built from TRBV10-3 and TRBJ2-7; D is unclear. This CDR3 contains 14 residues. Looked up from germline, CDR1 is ENHRY and CDR2 is SYGVKD. Trimming removed 7 bases from V and 0 bases from J, with 13 bases in between. Written as DNA, the CDR3 is TGTGCCATCAAATACCAGGAAAACTCCTACGAGCAGTACTTC. Translated: CAIKYQENSYEQYF.

CDR3 protein: CASSLHSGSYEQYF. The CDR3 DNA reads as TGCGCCAGCAGCTTGCATTCAGGATCCTACGAGCAGTACTTC. The chain employs TRBV5-1 and TRBJ2-7; D remains ambiguous. This CDR3 has 14 residues. Germline CDR1 is SGHRS and CDR2 is YFSETQ. The germline V and J ends were trimmed by 1 base and 1 base, with 9 bases remaining between them. The whole variable domain, filled in from reference TRBV5-1 and TRBJ2-7, reads KAGVTQTPRYLIKTRGQQVTLSCSPISGHRSVSWYQQTPGQGLQFLFEYFSETQRNKGNFPGRFSGRQFSNSRSEMNVSTLELGDSALYLCASSLHSGSYEQYFGPGTRLTVT.

CDR3 residues: CASSDTGLVGFGELFF. In DNA form, the CDR3 reads TGTGCCAGCAGCGACACGGGACTAGTTGGTTTCGGGGAGCTGTTTTTT. V usage is TRBV7-9 and J usage is TRBJ2-2; 8 bases line up with TRBD2. From germline, CDR1 is SEHNR and CDR2 FQNEAQ (reference sequence). This CDR3 is 16 amino acids long. V lost 5 bases, J lost 7 bases, and 12 bases stayed unmatched.

For this clone: Other DNA sequences in this specimen translate into the identical CDR3. This sequence joins TRBV5-8 and TRBJ2-7, with 8 bases identical to TRBD1. Germline trimming cut 0 bases from V and 0 bases from J; bases unmatched to any gene: 2. CDR3 length: 15 amino acids. Germline CDR1 is SGHTS and CDR2 is YDEGEE. The DNA of the CDR3 is TGTGCCAGCAGCTTGGGGACAGGGAGCTCCTACGAGCAGTACTTC. The encoded protein is CASSLGTGSSYEQYF.

The genes are TRBV6-5 and TRBJ2-3; 8 positions match TRBD2. V lost 6 bases to trimming and J lost 6 bases; unmatched junction nucleotides: 11. This CDR3 is 15 amino acids long. Germline-derived CDR1 and CDR2 are MNHEY and SVGAGI. CDR3 nucleotides: TGTGCCAGCAGCCGTGGTACGGGAGGGTCGGATACGCAGTATTTT. It is translated as CASSRGTGGSDTQYF.